This passage covers 21 T cell receptor beta chains from one sample sequenced in a study of blood T cell repertoires in COVID-19 (dated by TCRdb to the early 2020s). Preparation of the library involved the immunoSEQ multiplex PCR assay. TCRdb obtained this table from immuneACCESS and retained in-frame rearrangements with V and J assigned. These tables miss some clones; where compared with another copy, unresolved V genes account for less than half of the shortfall, and the remainder is unexplained. The sample yields around 150,000 clones; over 80% were counted once. Of the sample, around 8.4% falls within the top ten clones. Sequencing was done on a sample of peripheral blood. These receptors were collected from a woman of 80 years or more with active or convalescent COVID-19.

This chain links TRBV2 with TRBJ1-2; 9 nucleotides match TRBD1. The CDR3 is 14 amino acids. Germline CDR1 and CDR2: SNHLY and FYNNEI. V shed 2 bases and J 8 bases; nucleotides not matched to a gene: 6. The CDR3 sequence is CASSETRQGGGYTF. The CDR3 bases are TGTGCCAGCAGTGAAACAAGACAGGGGGGAGGCTACACCTTC.

The chain recombines TRBV11-2 with TRBJ2-3; 10 positions match TRBD1. V was pared by 3 bases and J by 5 bases, with 5 bases of the junction left unmatched. The CDR3 totals 15 residues. Germline lookup yields CDR1 SGHAT and CDR2 FQNNGV. This CDR3 is CASSFGQGGLDTQYF. The CDR3 DNA is TGTGCCAGCAGCTTCGGACAGGGGGGGTTAGATACGCAGTATTTT. The full variable domain, its missing parts supplied by reference TRBV11-2 and TRBJ2-3, is EAGVAQSPRYKIIEKRQSVAFWCNPISGHATLYWYQQILGQGPKLLIQFQNNGVVDDSQLPKDRFSAERLKGVDSTLKIQPAKLEDSAVYLCASSFGQGGLDTQYFGPGTRLTVL.

CDR3: CASSKVRRQGAYEQYF. The CDR3 DNA reads TGTGCCAGCAGCAAAGTAAGGAGACAGGGCGCCTACGAGCAGTACTTC. V and J are TRBV21-1 and TRBJ2-7; no check of the table's D call, TRBD1, against the DNA was made. TRBV21-1 is flagged as a pseudogene. The CDR3 is 16 amino acids.

This chain joins TRBV11-3 and TRBJ2-3; no definite D call. Germline V lookup: CDR1 SGHNT, CDR2 YENEEA. Deletions cut 4 bases from V and 3 bases from J, with 5 bases between. The CDR3 extends over 12 amino acids. CDR3: CASSSGTDTQYF. In nucleotides, the CDR3 is TGTGCCAGCAGCTCAGGAACAGATACGCAGTATTTT.

CDR3 nucleotide sequence: TGTGCCAGCAGTCCCACACTAGCGGGGGAGGAGACCCAGTACTTC. It is translated as CASSPTLAGEETQYF. The chain joins TRBV6-5 to TRBJ2-5; 11 positions agree with TRBD2. CDR1 is MNHEY and CDR2 is SVGAGI in the germline V gene. The CDR3 sequence is 15 residues long. The V segment lost 5 bases and the J segment 5 bases; nucleotides outside the gene matches: 7.

The J gene is TRBJ2-7, the V gene TRBV7-9; 8 bases fit TRBD1. The CDR3 loop spans 13 amino acids. V lost 5 bases, J lost 7 bases, and 7 bases stayed unmatched. Per the germline V gene, CDR1 is SEHNR and CDR2 is FQNEAQ (reference sequence). The CDR3 DNA reads TGTGCCAGCAGCAAAGACAGGGGACGAGAGCAGTACTTC. Translated: CASSKDRGREQYF. The full variable domain, completed using reference TRBV7-9 and TRBJ2-7, is DTGVSQNPRHKITKRGQNVTFRCDPISEHNRLYWYRQTLGQGPEFLTYFQNEAQLEKSRLLSDRFSAERPKGSFSTLEIQRTEQGDSAMYLCASSKDRGREQYFGPGTRLTVT.

This clone was seen a handful of times. This chain links TRBV5-3 with TRBJ1-5; D remains ambiguous. TRBV5-3 is marked as an open reading frame, function uncertain. V gave up 4 bases and J gave up 4 bases, with 15 bases separating them. This CDR3 comprises 15 residues. The CDR3: CARSPHDTRNQPQHF. CDR3 nucleotides: TGTGCCAGAAGCCCCCACGACACACGTAATCAGCCCCAGCATTTT.

The chain links TRBV6-6 to TRBJ1-2, with D possibly being TRBD1 (5 bases). Looked up from germline, CDR1 is MNHNY and CDR2 is SVGAGI (reference sequence). The CDR3 contains 14 residues. Trimming shortened V by 2 bases and J by 7 bases, and 14 bases separated the two germline ends. The CDR3 loop is CASSYQETRVGYTF. CDR3 bases: TGTGCCAGCAGTTACCAAGAGACCAGGGTTGGCTACACCTTC.

This chain links TRBV29-1 with TRBJ2-2; TRBD1 matches 10 bases. Trimming took 7 bases from V and 4 from J; bases not matched to a gene: 9. CDR1 and CDR2 (germline): SQVTM, ANQGSEA. This CDR3 is 15 amino acids long. The CDR3 region is CSGYRQGARTGELFF. CDR3 bases: TGCAGCGGCTACAGACAGGGGGCGCGCACCGGGGAGCTGTTTTTT.

The rearrangement uses TRBV6-5 and TRBJ1-4; possibly TRBD1 for D (5 bases). This CDR3 spans 14 amino acids. Per the germline V gene, CDR1 is MNHEY and CDR2 is SVGAGI. V gave up 0 bases and J gave up 6 bases, with 8 bases separating them. The CDR3 DNA follows: TGTGCCAGCAGTTACTCAGGGGAGGATGAAAAACTGTTTTTT. This translates into CASSYSGEDEKLFF.

This clone occurred a few times. CDR3 in DNA: TGTGCCACCAGACGGGGGACAGGGTACTACAATGAGCAGTTCTTC. Translating it yields CATRRGTGYYNEQFF. This rearrangement joins TRBV24-1 to TRBJ2-1; 9 bases line up with TRBD1. CDR1 is KGHDR, CDR2 SFDVKD, per germline. V was pared by 7 bases and J by 3 bases, with 6 bases of the junction left unmatched. The length of the CDR3 is 15 residues.

On this clone itself: One junction end does not reproduce the germline sequence, and a read error may be involved. This CDR3 is also generated by other DNA sequences in the sample. The chain employs TRBV2 and TRBJ1-1; tentatively, D is TRBD1 (6 bases). The CDR3 contains 13 residues. Germline-derived CDR1 and CDR2 are SNHLY and FYNNEI. The CDR3 DNA reads TGTGCCAGCAGTGAAGGGCCGGGACAAGGTCTCGCCTTT. As protein: CASSEGPGQGLAF.

The genes are TRBV7-8 and TRBJ1-2; 7 nucleotides align to TRBD1. The V gene's germline CDR1 is SGHVS and CDR2 FQNEAQ. The V segment lost 5 bases and the J segment 2 bases; nucleotides outside the gene matches: 5. The CDR3 extends over 14 amino acids. CDR3 DNA: TGTGCCAGCAGCCAGGGGGTTGAGAACTATGGCTACACCTTC. It translates to CASSQGVENYGYTF.

The chain combines TRBV29-1 with TRBJ1-1; TRBD1 matches at 10 bases. The CDR3 extends over 13 amino acids. V lost 6 bases and J lost 0; bases outside the gene matches: 1. Looked up from germline, CDR1 is SQVTM and CDR2 is ANQGSEA. The CDR3 loop reads CSVGQGLNTEAFF. The CDR3 bases are TGCAGCGTGGGACAGGGGTTGAACACTGAAGCTTTCTTT.

This clone was picked up a small number of times. The V and J genes are TRBV6-5 and TRBJ1-2, with D unclear. Germline V lookup: CDR1 MNHEY, CDR2 SVGAGI. Trimming stripped 6 bases from V and 5 bases from J, with 13 bases between. The CDR3 runs to 13 residues. CDR3 DNA sequence: TGTGCCAGCAGACCCGAGGGATGGTATGGCTACACCTTC. Encoded protein: CASRPEGWYGYTF.

This chain uses TRBV6-5 with TRBJ1-1; D is unclear. V was trimmed by 7 bases and J by 0 bases, leaving 6 bases between them. Germline V lookup: CDR1 MNHEY, CDR2 SVGAGI. The CDR3 loop spans 12 amino acids. The CDR3, as DNA: TGTGCCAGCAATTTCATGAACACTGAAGCTTTCTTT. It yields the protein CASNFMNTEAFF.

This chain joins TRBV5-1 and TRBJ2-7; 8 bases agree with TRBD1. V shed 4 bases and J 1 base; nucleotides not matched to a gene: 13. The CDR3 is 17 residues long. Germline-derived CDR1 and CDR2 are SGHRS and YFSETQ. CDR3 in DNA: TGCGCCAGCAGCCCGGTCCGAATAGGACAGGGTTCCTACGAGCAGTACTTC. Amino acids: CASSPVRIGQGSYEQYF.

This clone is a singleton in its sample. The V gene is TRBV19, the J gene TRBJ1-5; 8 positions agree with TRBD1. The CDR3 extends over 14 amino acids. Germline V gene sequence: CDR1 LNHDA, CDR2 SQIVND (reference sequence). The ends lost 1 base at V and 4 bases at J; junction bases unmatched: 0. In nucleotides, the CDR3 is TGTGCCAGTAGTATAGGACAGGGGAATCAGCCCCAGCATTTT. It is translated as CASSIGQGNQPQHF.

The rearrangement joins TRBV11-1 to TRBJ2-7, with D possibly TRBD2 on 6 matching bases. Germline values: CDR1 SGHAT, CDR2 FQDESV (reference sequence). Trimming took off 3 bases at V and 0 bases at J, with 15 bases between the two ends. The CDR3 sequence is 16 residues long. The CDR3 DNA is TGTGCCAGCAGCTTGATTGGGGGGAAGGACTCCTACGAGCAGTACTTC. Protein: CASSLIGGKDSYEQYF.

The chain carries TRBV6-5 and TRBJ2-3; D is uncertain. In germline, CDR1 is MNHEY, CDR2 SVGAGI. V shed 7 bases and J shed 2 bases, with 13 bases lying between them. The CDR3 is 14 residues long. CDR3 sequence (DNA): TGTGCCAGCATTTCTCGGCAGGCCACAGATACGCAGTATTTT. Translating gives CASISRQATDTQYF.

The chain carries TRBV6-9 and TRBJ2-7; D is undetermined. The CDR3 sequence is 15 residues long. Germline values: CDR1 MNHGY, CDR2 SVAAGI. V lost 11 bases to trimming and J lost 0 bases, with 20 bases between them. In DNA form, the CDR3 reads TGTGCCCCCTACCCCCACCTAAGAAGCTCCTACGAGCAGTACTTC. Its translation: CAPYPHLRSSYEQYF.